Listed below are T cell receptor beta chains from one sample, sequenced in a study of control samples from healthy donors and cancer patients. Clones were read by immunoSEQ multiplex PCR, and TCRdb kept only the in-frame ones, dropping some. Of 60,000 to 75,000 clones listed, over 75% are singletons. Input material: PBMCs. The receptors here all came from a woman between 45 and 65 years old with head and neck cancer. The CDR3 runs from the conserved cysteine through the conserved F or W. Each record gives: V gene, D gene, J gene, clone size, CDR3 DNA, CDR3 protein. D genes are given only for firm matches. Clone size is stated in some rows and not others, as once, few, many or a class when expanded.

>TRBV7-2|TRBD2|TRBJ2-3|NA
TGTGCCAGCAGGCGGGGAGGTAGCGGGGGCACAGATACGCAGTATTTT
CASRRGGSGGTDTQYF
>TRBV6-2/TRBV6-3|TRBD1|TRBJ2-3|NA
TGTGCCAGCAGTTACTCTGGAGGGACAGGACCGTCAGATACGCAGTATTTT
CASSYSGGTGPSDTQYF
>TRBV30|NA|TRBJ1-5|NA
TGTGCCTGGAGTAAGGGGACCGGGACCACAGCCCCGTGGGGGAGCAATCAGCCCCAGCATTTT
CAWSKGTGTTAPWGSNQPQHF
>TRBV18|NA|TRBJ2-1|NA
TGTGCCAGCTCACCCGGGCCAGGGGTTGGAAATGAGCAGTTCTTC
CASSPGPGVGNEQFF
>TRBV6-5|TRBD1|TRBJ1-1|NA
TGTGCCAGCAGTATAGGACAGGGCGACACTGAAGCTTTCTTT
CASSIGQGDTEAFF
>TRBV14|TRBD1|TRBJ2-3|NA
TGTGCCAGCAGCCGGATAGGGGGCGCCGGAACAGATACGCAGTATTTT
CASSRIGGAGTDTQYF
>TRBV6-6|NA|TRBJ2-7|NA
TGTGCCAGCAGTCTGAGGTACGAGCAGTACTTC
CASSLRYEQYF
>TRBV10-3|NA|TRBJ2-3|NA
TGTGCCATCAGTGTAGGAGCTAGCGCAGATACGCAGTATTTT
CAISVGASADTQYF
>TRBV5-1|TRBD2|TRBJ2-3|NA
TGCGCCAGCAGCTATAGCGGGGGAGCTACAGATACGCAGTATTTT
CASSYSGGATDTQYF
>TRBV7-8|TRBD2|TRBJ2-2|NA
TGTGCCAGCAGCTTAGGGACTAGAGGGGCCGGGGAGCTGTTTTTT
CASSLGTRGAGELFF
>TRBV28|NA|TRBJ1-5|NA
TGTGCCAGCAGTTTTTGGAACGCGGGGGTGGGACAGCCCCAGCATTTT
CASSFWNAGVGQPQHF
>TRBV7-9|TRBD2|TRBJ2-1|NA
TGTGCCAGCAGCCCTACTAGCGGGGGGCGCCGAGATCACAATGAGCAGTTCTTC
CASSPTSGGRRDHNEQFF
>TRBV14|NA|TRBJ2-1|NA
TGTGCCAGCAGCCGAGGACGGACCACCTACAATGAGCAGTTCTTC
CASSRGRTTYNEQFF
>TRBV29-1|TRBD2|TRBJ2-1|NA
TGCAGCGTTGGGGGACTAGCGGGCAATGAGCAGTTCTTC
CSVGGLAGNEQFF
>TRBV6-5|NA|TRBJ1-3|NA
TGTGCCAGCAGTTTGGGGGCACCCGGAAACACCATATATTTT
CASSLGAPGNTIYF
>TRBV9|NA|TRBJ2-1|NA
TGTGCCAGCAGCATCGGGACTCGATACAATGAGCAGTTCTTC
CASSIGTRYNEQFF
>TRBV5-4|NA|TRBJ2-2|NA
TGTGCCAGCACCACCCGGGGTGGACAGAACACCGGGGAGCTGTTTTTT
CASTTRGGQNTGELFF
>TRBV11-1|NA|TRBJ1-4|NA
TGTGCCAGCAGCTTAGTTTTAAGGGGCCAGTATGAAAAACTGTTTTTT
CASSLVLRGQYEKLFF
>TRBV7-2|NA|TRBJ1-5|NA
TGTGCCAGCAGCTCAAGTCCGGGGAGCAATCAGCCCCAGCATTTT
CASSSSPGSNQPQHF
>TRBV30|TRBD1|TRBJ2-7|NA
TGTGCCTGGAGCGATGGAAGGGACAGTCCCTACGAGCAGTACTTC
CAWSDGRDSPYEQYF
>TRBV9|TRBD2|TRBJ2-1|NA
TGTGCCAGCAGCGTAGTCCCAAATCCGGGCGGGCGGGGGAGCGTCAATGAGCAGTTCTTC
CASSVVPNPGGRGSVNEQFF
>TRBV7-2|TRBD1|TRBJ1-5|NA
TGTGCCAGCAGCTTAGGCGGGACAGGGTATCAGCCCCAGCATTTT
CASSLGGTGYQPQHF
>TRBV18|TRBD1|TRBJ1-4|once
TGTGCCAGCTCACCACCGGGACAGTTTAATGAAAAACTGTTTTTT
CASSPPGQFNEKLFF
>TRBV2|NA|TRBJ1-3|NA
TGTGCCAGCGGCCGGGATTCGCGGGTAAACACCATATATTTT
CASGRDSRVNTIYF